This T cell receptor beta chain was recovered during a study of OX40 agonist ivuxolimab in advanced cancers. Findings and limits, study-wide: Some nonresponders additionally presented with little normalized T-cell clonal expansion.

Data came from immunoSEQ multiplex PCR; TCRdb stores just in-frame clones and leaves some out. The sample has about 90,000 clones; more than 80% are singletons. Germline assignment: CDR1 MNHEY and CDR2 SMNVEV (reference sequence). V shed 2 bases and J shed 7 bases, with 15 bases lying between them. The CDR3 consists of 14 residues. As for this clone: Its antigen is unknown.

This sequence joins TRBV27 and TRBJ2-7; weak D call: TRBD2 (6 bases). The clonotype comes from an adult with an advanced solid tumor such as melanoma, head and neck, liver or kidney cancer. Sequenced material: CD4+ or CD8+ T cells sorted from blood, taken in a trial of the OX40 agonist ivuxolimab. CDR3 amino acids: CASSLGGSAKEQYF. The CDR3 DNA follows: TGTGCCAGCAGTTTAGGGGGGTCAGCTAAAGAGCAGTACTTC.